Listed here are 8 T cell receptor beta chains from one sample, sequenced in a study of T cell responses to AZD1222 COVID-19 vaccine. Profiling relied on immunoSEQ multiplex PCR, and the TCRdb table lists in-frame clones only, not all of them. The sample holds around 150,000 clones, more than 85% seen once. The input for sequencing was peripheral blood, taken 28 days after the second AZD1222 dose. Receptor source: an adult who received the AZD1222 COVID-19 vaccine.

The chain combines TRBV27 with TRBJ1-2; 10 bases line up with TRBD1. The CDR3 covers 16 residues. Germline values: CDR1 MNHEY, CDR2 SMNVEV (reference sequence). The junction had 7 bases not matched to a gene; V was cut back by 2 bases and J by 4 bases. The CDR3, as DNA: TGTGCCAGCAGTTTAAGGGGGACAGGGGAATTCTATGGCTACACCTTC. Translating it yields CASSLRGTGEFYGYTF.

V gene TRBV5-1 combines with J gene TRBJ1-2; tentatively, D is TRBD1 (5 bases). Germline CDR1 and CDR2: SGHRS and YFSETQ. Trimming shortened V by 5 bases and J by 3 bases, and 11 bases separated the two germline ends. The CDR3 loop spans 13 amino acids. CDR3 bases: TGCGCCAGCAGACCCGAGGGGTACTATGGCTACACCTTC. Translated, it gives CASRPEGYYGYTF.

The chain couples TRBV6-6 to TRBJ2-1; the match to TRBD1 covers 10 bases. The CDR3 is 17 amino acids. CDR1 and CDR2 from the germline V gene are MNHNY and SVGAGI (reference sequence). V lost 5 bases to trimming and J lost 7 bases; unmatched junction nucleotides: 14. CDR3 DNA sequence: TGTGCCAGCAGTCAACCGTCCGGGACAGGGGTATCGAATGAGCAGTTCTTC. Residues: CASSQPSGTGVSNEQFF.

The chain carries TRBV10-3 and TRBJ1-2; D not resolved. Deletions cut 5 bases from V and 4 bases from J, with 8 bases between. Germline-derived CDR1 and CDR2 are ENHRY and SYGVKD. The CDR3 has 12 amino acids. The CDR3 DNA reads as TGTGCCATCAGTACAGCGGTCTATGGCTACACCTTC. Protein sequence: CAISTAVYGYTF.

The V and J genes are TRBV27 and TRBJ1-2; 7 nucleotides agree with TRBD1. The CDR3 loop spans 15 amino acids. The V segment lost 0 bases and the J segment 5 bases; nucleotides outside the gene matches: 6. The germline V gene encodes CDR1 MNHEY and CDR2 SMNVEV (reference sequence). This chain's CDR3 is CASSLSTGALYGYTF. The CDR3 DNA reads as TGTGCCAGCAGTTTATCAACAGGGGCCTTATATGGCTACACCTTC.

The V gene is TRBV12-3 or TRBV12-4, the J gene TRBJ1-1; D unclear. The length of the CDR3 is 13 residues. V was pared by 3 bases and J by 1 base, with 6 bases between. CDR3 protein: CASSFTANTEAFF. In DNA, the CDR3 is TGTGCCAGCAGTTTTACAGCGAACACTGAAGCTTTCTTT.

The sample holds a few counts of this clone. V is TRBV9 and J is TRBJ2-3; tentatively, D is TRBD2 (5 bases). CDR1 SGDLS and CDR2 YYNGEE come from the germline V gene. CDR3 size: 14 residues. V gave up 0 bases and J gave up 5 bases, with 10 bases separating them. The DNA of the CDR3 is TGTGCCAGCAGCGTAGTCCCAGGAGGAGATACGCAGTATTTT. Translation gives CASSVVPGGDTQYF.

The chain joins TRBV5-4 to TRBJ2-7; TRBD1 matches at 7 bases. Germline CDR1 reads SGHNT; CDR2 reads YYREEE (reference sequence). CDR3 length: 19 residues. The V and J ends lost 3 bases and 7 bases, in that order; junction bases with no gene match: 25. The DNA for the CDR3 is TGTGCCAGCAGCTCGGATTCCCCCAGCCACTCGGGACAGTGGGGAGAGCAGTACTTC. This codes for CASSSDSPSHSGQWGEQYF.